A single sample gave rise to the 13 T cell receptor beta chains below, sequenced in a study of early stage breast cancer tumors. TCRdb's copy holds only in-frame clones and misses some; the assay was immunoSEQ multiplex PCR. The sample holds under 30,000 clones; approximately 72% are singletons and the top ten take around 35%. Sequencing input: blood. Receptors were obtained from a person aged 50 to 59 with breast cancer.

The chain is built from TRBV6-1 and TRBJ1-5; D not resolved. With 7 bases removed from V and 2 bases from J, the gap between germline ends came to 12 bases. The CDR3 totals 14 residues. Germline assignment: CDR1 MNHNS and CDR2 SASEGT. The CDR3 protein is CASKGDVGNQPQHF. The CDR3 DNA reads TGTGCCAGCAAAGGCGACGTGGGCAATCAGCCCCAGCATTTT.

The gene calls are TRBV7-9 and TRBJ2-7, with D possibly matching TRBD1 (7 bases). CDR1 and CDR2 from the germline V gene are SEHNR and FQNEAQ (reference sequence). V was trimmed by 0 bases and J by 6 bases, leaving 15 bases between them. This CDR3 has 15 amino acids. The CDR3 DNA reads as TGTGCCAGCAGCTTAGCGCTAAGTCAGGGGGGCGAGCAGTACTTC. This codes for CASSLALSQGGEQYF.

Worth noting for this clone: This CDR3 is also generated by other DNA sequences in the sample. The chain couples TRBV30 to TRBJ1-4; no definite D call. This CDR3 is built from 12 residues. CDR1 GTSNPN and CDR2 SVGIG come from the germline V gene (reference sequence). V dropped 2 bases and J dropped 5 bases, with 6 bases sitting between them. CDR3 DNA: TGTGCCTGGAGTCCATTGAATGAAAAACTGTTTTTT. This translates into CAWSPLNEKLFF. Full variable domain (missing parts from reference TRBV30 and TRBJ1-4): SQTIHQWPATLVQPVGSPLSLECTVEGTSNPNLYWYRQAAGRGLQLLFYSVGIGQISSEVPQNLSASRPQDRQFILSSKKLLLSDSGFYLCAWSPLNEKLFFGSGTQLSVL.

The genes are TRBV27 and TRBJ2-1; the match to TRBD2 covers 13 bases. CDR1 and CDR2 from the germline V gene are MNHEY and SMNVEV (reference sequence). The V gene end was trimmed by 6 bases and the J gene end by 9 bases; junction bases not matched to a gene: 8. The CDR3 loop spans 15 amino acids. The DNA of the CDR3 is TGTGCCAGCAGACCCGGGACTAGCGGGGTGGGTGAGCAGTTCTTC. Residues: CASRPGTSGVGEQFF.

V is TRBV27 and J is TRBJ2-2; D might be TRBD1 (6 bases). Germline CDR1 reads MNHEY; CDR2 reads SMNVEV (reference sequence). Trimming took off 6 bases at V and 2 bases at J, with 22 bases between the two ends. The CDR3 is 18 residues long. Here the CDR3 DNA reads TGTGCCAGCAGATTCAGGGGACCGGGCTTAGGTAACACCGGGGAGCTGTTTTTT. This codes for CASRFRGPGLGNTGELFF.

The V and J genes are TRBV6-5 and TRBJ2-1; the match to TRBD1 covers 7 bases. There are 14 residues in the CDR3. Germline-derived CDR1 and CDR2 are MNHEY and SVGAGI. The ends lost 2 bases at V and 8 bases at J; junction bases unmatched: 6. In DNA, the CDR3 is TGTGCCAGCAGTTACACGGGACAGACCCATGAGCAGTTCTTC. Its protein product is CASSYTGQTHEQFF.

V and J are TRBV12-5 and TRBJ2-7; D gene ambiguous. The CDR3 totals 12 residues. Trimming left V 5 bases short and J 7 bases short, with 12 bases between. Germline assignment: CDR1 LGHNT and CDR2 FRNRAP. CDR3: CASGHSLLEQYF. CDR3 bases: TGTGCTAGTGGTCACTCCCTCCTTGAGCAGTACTTC.

DNA of the CDR3: TGTGCCAGCAGCCCCTCTTTAGGAGGGTTAAGGAACATTCAGTACTTC. Residues: CASSPSLGGLRNIQYF. This rearrangement joins TRBV9 to TRBJ2-4; maybe TRBD2 (6 bases). Trimming pared 4 bases from V and 7 bases from J, leaving 21 bases between. The CDR3 covers 16 residues. CDR1 is SGDLS and CDR2 is YYNGEE in the germline V gene.

In its sample, this clone was seen once. The chain combines TRBV4-3 with TRBJ2-4; D is perhaps TRBD2 (6 bases). CDR3 length: 14 residues. V was shortened by 0 bases and J by 8 bases, with 11 bases between the two germline ends. Germline V gene lookup returns CDR1 LGHNA and CDR2 YSLEER. In nucleotides, the CDR3 is TGCGCCAGCAGCCAAGATCTAGGGGAGGACATTCAGTACTTC. It translates to CASSQDLGEDIQYF.

The CDR3, as DNA: TGTGCCAGCTCACCACGAACAGAAAACTATGGCTACACCTTC. Translated, it gives CASSPRTENYGYTF. This chain joins TRBV18 and TRBJ1-2; no clear D gene. The CDR3 is 14 residues long. V shed 1 base and J shed 2 bases, with 8 bases lying between them. Germline V gives CDR1 KGHSH, CDR2 LQKENI.

The chain joins TRBV28 to TRBJ2-3, with 14 bases identical to TRBD2. This CDR3 comprises 16 residues. Germline assignment: CDR1 MDHEN and CDR2 SYDVKM. J was trimmed by 9 bases and V by 6 bases; bases with no gene match: 11. This CDR3 is CASSPSGLAGVGTQYF. Written as DNA, the CDR3 is TGTGCCAGCAGCCCTTCGGGACTAGCGGGAGTTGGCACGCAGTATTTT.

A word on this clone: Germline and junction disagree at one end, which may indicate a read error. The genes are TRBV5-6 and TRBJ1-2; a possible D gene is TRBD1 (5 bases). This CDR3 contains 15 residues. Germline CDR1 reads SGHDT; CDR2 reads YYEEEE. CDR3 loop: CASSAAGSPFYDYTF. In DNA form, the CDR3 reads TGTGCCAGCAGCGCGGCAGGGTCCCCTTTCTATGACTACACCTTC.

The V gene is TRBV21-1, the J gene TRBJ1-3. TRBV21-1 is annotated as a pseudogene. CDR3 length: 13 residues. The CDR3 here is CASDGEVGNTIYF. The CDR3 nucleotides are TGTGCCAGCGACGGGGAGGTGGGGAACACCATATATTTT.